This T cell receptor (beta chain) appears in the sequencing data of a study of cytomegalovirus exposure and HLA in healthy donors. Study-wide results and caveats: A later analysis linked more than 15,000 TCR beta sequences to HLA alleles at 0.05 false discovery rate.

Germline V gives CDR1 SGHVS, CDR2 FNYEAQ. CDR3 length: 18 residues. The PCR had 60 Vbeta and 13 Jbeta primers. Only in-frame clones appear in the TCRdb table, and some are missing; sequencing was by immunoSEQ multiplex PCR. Found here are over 150,000 clones, roughly 84% of them singletons; the top ten hold 0.38%. This clone was seen only once. Its antigen is currently unknown. V and J are TRBV7-6 and TRBJ2-5; 10 bases line up with TRBD2. Judging by the DNA end, TRBJ2-7 fits better; the J call may be wrong. What was sequenced was PBMCs. This TCR came from a boy aged 2-15 years in good health and CMV-seronegative. CDR3 bases: TGTGCCAGCAGCTTAAGTGGGACTAGCGAGCTTCCAGGGTACGAGCAGTACTTC. This gives the protein CASSLSGTSELPGYEQYF.